Below are 19 T cell receptor beta chains sequenced from a single sample in a study of blood T cells in healthy people across ages. Then a second PCR, running roughly 6 to 11 cycles, was carried out with a sample-barcoded 5' primer and a J-beta primer mix. Using its own MiXCR run on the 5' RACE reads, TCRdb lists one record per CDR3 protein. The sample yields approximately 820,000 distinct CDR3 sequences, 40% to 50% seen once. Sequenced material: blood. The receptor set was obtained from a man aged 55 to 70 in good health.

The rearrangement uses TRBV5-4 and TRBJ2-1, with 9 bases matching TRBD2. Germline values: CDR1 SGHNT, CDR2 YYREEE (reference sequence). V lost 3 bases and J lost 7; bases outside the gene matches: 8. The CDR3 runs 15 residues. The chain's CDR3 is CASSSAGGVWNEQFF. CDR3 sequence (DNA): TGTGCCAGCAGCTCTGCGGGGGGGGTCTGGAATGAGCAGTTCTTC.

The chain combines TRBV29-1 with TRBJ2-5; 14 bases fit TRBD2. The CDR3 has 15 residues. Losses at the gene ends were 4 bases for V and 1 base for J; bases not matched to a gene: 2. From germline, CDR1 is SQVTM and CDR2 ANQGSEA. This chain's CDR3 is CSVAGTSGGQETQYF. The CDR3 DNA follows: TGCAGCGTTGCCGGGACTAGCGGGGGCCAAGAGACCCAGTACTTC.

The rearrangement uses TRBV15 and TRBJ1-3; no clear D gene. The CDR3 spans 16 residues. V lost 1 base and J lost 0, with 10 bases in between. Germline-derived CDR1 and CDR2 are LNHNV and YYDKDF (reference sequence). This CDR3 reads CATSRAWADSGNTIYF. In DNA, the CDR3 is TGTGCCACCAGCAGAGCCTGGGCGGACTCTGGAAACACCATATATTTT.

In its sample, this clonotype was seen many times. This chain joins TRBV4-3 and TRBJ2-5, with 7 bases lining up with TRBD2. V trimming: 0 bases; J trimming: 4 bases; junction bases outside the gene matches: 5. The CDR3 loop spans 15 amino acids. Germline CDR1 is LGHNA and CDR2 is YSLEER. DNA for the CDR3: TGCGCCAGCAGCCAAGATAGGACTAGGCGAGAGACCCAGTACTTC. It specifies CASSQDRTRRETQYF.

The chain couples TRBV20-1 to TRBJ1-5; TRBD1 matches 12 bases. This CDR3 is 18 amino acids long. J was trimmed by 0 bases and V by 3 bases; bases with no gene match: 9. Looked up from germline, CDR1 is DFQATT and CDR2 is SNEGSKA (reference sequence). CDR3 DNA sequence: TGCAGTGCTAGTAGAGGGACAGGGGGCAGGGTTAGCAATCAGCCCCAGCATTTT. Translation gives CSASRGTGGRVSNQPQHF.

This chain links TRBV25-1 with TRBJ1-2, with 8 bases fitting TRBD1. The CDR3 covers 16 residues. J gave up 0 bases and V 5 bases, and 8 bases lay outside the gene matches. CDR1 is MGHDK and CDR2 is SYGVNS in the germline V gene. DNA for the CDR3: TGTGCCAGCAGTCGCGGGACAGGCCTCCCTAACTATGGCTACACCTTC. Translating it yields CASSRGTGLPNYGYTF.

This clonotype was recorded at least ten times. The chain carries TRBV7-2 and TRBJ2-5, with 12 positions matching TRBD2. The germline gives CDR1 SGHTA, CDR2 FQGNSA. The CDR3 is made up of 14 amino acids. V trimming: 5 bases; J trimming: 4 bases; junction bases outside the gene matches: 2. CDR3 coding DNA: TGTGCCAGCAGCCCGGGACTAGCGGGAGAGACCCAGTACTTC. This codes for CASSPGLAGETQYF. Complete variable domain (other parts from reference TRBV7-2 and TRBJ2-5): GAGVSQSPSNKVTEKGKDVELRCDPISGHTALYWYRQSLGQGLEFLIYFQGNSAPDKSGLPSDRFSAERTGGSVSTLTIQRTQQEDSAVYLCASSPGLAGETQYFGPGTRLLVL.

This chain connects TRBV7-9 to TRBJ2-7, with a weak D call TRBD1 (6 bases). Trimming stripped 1 base from V and 3 bases from J, with 13 bases between. The length of the CDR3 is 15 residues. Germline CDR1 and CDR2: SEHNR and FQNEAQ (reference sequence). CDR3 protein: CASSLGWGTNYEQYF. DNA of the CDR3: TGTGCCAGCAGCTTAGGGTGGGGGACAAACTACGAGCAGTACTTC. Complete variable domain (other parts from reference TRBV7-9 and TRBJ2-7): DTGVSQNPRHKITKRGQNVTFRCDPISEHNRLYWYRQTLGQGPEFLTYFQNEAQLEKSRLLSDRFSAERPKGSFSTLEIQRTEQGDSAMYLCASSLGWGTNYEQYFGPGTRLTVT.

Only a few counts were recorded for this clonotype. The chain is built from TRBV27 and TRBJ2-1; perhaps D is TRBD1 or TRBD2 (7 bases each). This CDR3 contains 15 residues. Trimming removed 5 bases at V and 8 bases at J, with 19 bases between. Germline V gene sequence: CDR1 MNHEY, CDR2 SMNVEV (reference sequence). CDR3 amino acids: CASSQRQGGIDEQFF. In DNA, the CDR3 is TGTGCCAGCAGTCAGCGACAGGGAGGGATCGATGAGCAGTTCTTC.

The rearrangement links TRBV11-2 to TRBJ2-5, with D perhaps TRBD2 (6 bases). V was shortened by 5 bases and J by 2 bases, with 12 bases between the two germline ends. From germline, CDR1 is SGHAT and CDR2 FQNNGV. This CDR3 is built from 14 residues. For the CDR3, the DNA is TGTGCCAGCAGCCCGGGACTCTCACAAGAGACCCAGTACTTC. It specifies CASSPGLSQETQYF.

The chain uses TRBV7-8 and TRBJ2-5; no reliable D call. The CDR3 runs to 13 residues. The V end was cut by 5 bases, the J end by 4 bases, with 11 bases between. The germline V gene has CDR1 SGHVS and CDR2 FQNEAQ. DNA of the CDR3: TGTGCCAGCAGCCCCACCGTTGGAGAGACCCAGTACTTC. Translated, it gives CASSPTVGETQYF.

Concerning this clonotype: An end of the junction does not agree with germline; a read error may underlie this. The chain recombines TRBV2 with TRBJ2-4; D remains ambiguous. The CDR3 has 13 amino acids. Germline V gene data show CDR1 as SNHLY and CDR2 as FYNNEI. CDR3 sequence: CAGSETNRDIQYF. The CDR3 DNA reads TGTGCCGGCAGTGAAACGAATAGGGACATTCAGTACTTC. The whole variable domain, filled in from reference TRBV2 and TRBJ2-4, reads EPEVTQTPSHQVTQMGQEVILRCVPISNHLYFYWYRQILGQKVEFLVSFYNNEISEKSEIFDDQFSVERPDGSNFTLKIRSTKLEDSAMYFCAGSETNRDIQYFGAGTRLSVL.

The chain couples TRBV27 to TRBJ1-2; D is possibly TRBD1 (5 bases). Per germline, CDR1 MNHEY and CDR2 SMNVEV (reference sequence). The CDR3 runs 15 residues. Trimming pared 5 bases from V and 2 bases from J, leaving 15 bases between. CDR3 sequence reads: CASSIQHGANYGYTF. In DNA form, the CDR3 reads TGTGCCAGCAGTATACAACACGGGGCAAACTATGGCTACACCTTC.

The chain is built from TRBV20-1 and TRBJ2-7; D uncertain. Germline assignment: CDR1 DFQATT and CDR2 SNEGSKA (reference sequence). The germline V and J ends were trimmed by 3 bases and 2 bases, with 11 bases remaining between them. The CDR3 totals 13 residues. CDR3 loop: CSASSMATYEQYF. CDR3 nucleotides: TGCAGTGCTAGCAGTATGGCCACCTACGAGCAGTACTTC.

The CDR3 is CATQSSGTGKETQYF. CDR3 in DNA: TGTGCCACCCAAAGCTCCGGGACGGGAAAAGAGACCCAGTACTTC. This rearrangement joins TRBV24-1 to TRBJ2-5; D is possibly TRBD1 or TRBD2 (5 bases each). CDR1 and CDR2 (germline): KGHDR, SFDVKD. The length of the CDR3 is 15 residues. Trimming stripped 9 bases from V and 3 bases from J, with 19 bases between.

The sample holds one count of this clonotype. V gene TRBV7-9 combines with J gene TRBJ1-1; no reliable D call. CDR3 length: 15 residues. Germline values: CDR1 SEHNR, CDR2 FQNEAQ (reference sequence). Trimming left V 2 bases short and J 6 bases short, with 16 bases between. CDR3 amino acids: CASSLTLGVAAEAFF. The CDR3, as DNA: TGTGCCAGCAGCTTAACCCTCGGGGTTGCAGCTGAAGCTTTCTTT.

The rearrangement uses TRBV7-2 and TRBJ2-5; 15 bases match TRBD2. The DNA end lines up better with TRBJ2-7; the J call may be wrong. The CDR3 extends over 19 amino acids. Germline V gene lookup returns CDR1 SGHTA and CDR2 FQGNSA. DNA of the CDR3: TGTGCCAGCAGCTTAGATAGGACTAGCGGGGGGGCCTGGCGCTACGAGCAGTACTTC. Translating it yields CASSLDRTSGGAWRYEQYF.

This clonotype came up a few times. The chain carries TRBV12-3 or TRBV12-4 and TRBJ2-1; 9 bases are shared with TRBD1. CDR3 size: 15 residues. V shed 5 bases, J shed 7 bases, and the junction held 9 bases outside the gene matches. The CDR3 loop reads CASSPRTGAGNEQFF. Written as DNA, the CDR3 is TGTGCCAGCAGTCCCCGGACAGGGGCAGGAAATGAGCAGTTCTTC.

V usage is TRBV12-3 or TRBV12-4 and J usage is TRBJ2-5; 10 bases are shared with TRBD2. Germline trimming cut 5 bases from V and 0 bases from J; bases unmatched to any gene: 6. The CDR3 sequence is 16 residues long. The CDR3 region is CASSRSSGGYQETQYF. The CDR3 nucleotides are TGTGCCAGCAGTAGATCTAGCGGGGGCTACCAAGAGACCCAGTACTTC.